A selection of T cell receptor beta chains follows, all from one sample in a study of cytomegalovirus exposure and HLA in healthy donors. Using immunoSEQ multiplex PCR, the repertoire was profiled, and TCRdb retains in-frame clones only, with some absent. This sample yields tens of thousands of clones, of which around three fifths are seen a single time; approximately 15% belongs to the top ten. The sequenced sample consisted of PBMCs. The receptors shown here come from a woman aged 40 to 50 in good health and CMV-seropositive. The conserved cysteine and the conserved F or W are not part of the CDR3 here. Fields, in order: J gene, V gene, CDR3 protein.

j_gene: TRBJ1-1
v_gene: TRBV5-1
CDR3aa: ASSLGGTYEGAF

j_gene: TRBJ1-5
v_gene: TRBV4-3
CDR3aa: ASSQDYQVVGQPQH

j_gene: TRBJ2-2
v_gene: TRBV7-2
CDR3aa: ASSSAGVLNTGELF

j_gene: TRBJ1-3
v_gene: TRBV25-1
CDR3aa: ASSGRTGSNTIY

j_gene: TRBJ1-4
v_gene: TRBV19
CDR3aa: ASSRQGNEKLF

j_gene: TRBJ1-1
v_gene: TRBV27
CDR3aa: ASAIRQGGTEAF

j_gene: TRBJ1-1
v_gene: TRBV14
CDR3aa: ASSQGIGGPLTEAF

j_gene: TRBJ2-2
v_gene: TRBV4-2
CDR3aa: ASSQDLQLTPSTGELF

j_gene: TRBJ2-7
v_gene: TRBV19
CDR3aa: ASSMGGLAGAGYEQY

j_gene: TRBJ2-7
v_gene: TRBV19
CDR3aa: ASSIGGLAGAYEQY

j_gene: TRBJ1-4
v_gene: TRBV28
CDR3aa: ASTPWGRTNEKLF

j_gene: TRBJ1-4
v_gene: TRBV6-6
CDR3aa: ASSYSGDNEKLF

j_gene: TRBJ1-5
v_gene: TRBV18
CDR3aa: ASSPVGGGQPQH

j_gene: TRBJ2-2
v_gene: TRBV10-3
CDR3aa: AISPLAGTTGELF

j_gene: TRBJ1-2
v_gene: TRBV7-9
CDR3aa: ASSPAGGAYGYT

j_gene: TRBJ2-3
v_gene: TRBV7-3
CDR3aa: ASSLGRDMDTDTQY

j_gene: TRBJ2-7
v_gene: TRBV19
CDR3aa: ASSNLRTGRSDEQY

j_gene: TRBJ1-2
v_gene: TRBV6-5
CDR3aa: ASSYNRGADYGYT

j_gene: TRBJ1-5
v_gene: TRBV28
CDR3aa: AGKTGNQPQH

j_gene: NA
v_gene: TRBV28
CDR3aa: ASVDTFYEQY

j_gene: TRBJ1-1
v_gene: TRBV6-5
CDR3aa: ASSPGAGTYTEAF

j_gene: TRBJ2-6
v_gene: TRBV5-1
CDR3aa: ASGTGAGANVLT

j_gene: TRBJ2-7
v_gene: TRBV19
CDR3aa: ASSIGTGVEQY

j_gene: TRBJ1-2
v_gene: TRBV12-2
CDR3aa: ASRSPRTGERGYT

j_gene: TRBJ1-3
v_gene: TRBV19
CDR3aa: ASSPTAGTAQFLSGNTIY

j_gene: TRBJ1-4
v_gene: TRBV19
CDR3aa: ASSVDRSTNEKLF

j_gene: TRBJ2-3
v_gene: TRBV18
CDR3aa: ASSTLQGYSTDTQY

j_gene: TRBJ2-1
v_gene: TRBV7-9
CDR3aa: ASSLSGLQLRLSYNEQF

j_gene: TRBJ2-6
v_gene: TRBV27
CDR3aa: ASMQSGANVLT

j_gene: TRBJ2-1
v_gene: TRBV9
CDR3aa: ASSPEYSYNEQF

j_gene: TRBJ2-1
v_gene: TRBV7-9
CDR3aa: ASIVAGGNEQF

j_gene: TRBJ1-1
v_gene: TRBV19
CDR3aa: ATRDSSLNTEAF